The clone carrying this T cell receptor (beta chain) was found once. Its antigen is not identified. A read error is possible here, since a much larger clone lies one base away. Full-length variable regions came from constant-region reverse primers plus semi-nested Nested Universal Primer A PCR. TCRdb passed the 5' RACE reads through MiXCR, listing each CDR3 protein once. The sample lists 35,000 to 50,000 distinct CDR3 sequences; roughly 23% were seen once. Cells sorted as Tregs were CD4+, CD25+ and CD127-/low. Study outcomes and limitations: Tumor memory CD4+ T cell TCR gene usage was found to cluster with blood and lymph node memory CD4+ cells and with lymph node naive CD4+ cells. Larger-cohort validation covered only one TCR beta V-J rearrangement.

There are 14 residues in the CDR3. J gave up 1 base and V 3 bases, and 5 bases lay outside the gene matches. The germline V gene encodes CDR1 DFQATT and CDR2 SNEGSKA (reference sequence). Sequences were obtained from Tregs sorted from a lymph node. The sequence was obtained from a female donor with breast cancer. The rearrangement links TRBV20-1 to TRBJ2-7; 8 positions match TRBD2. The CDR3 here is CSASSAGGSYEQYF. The CDR3 DNA sequence: TGCAGTGCTAGCAGTGCGGGAGGATCCTACGAGCAGTACTTC.